This is a list of T cell receptor beta chains from one sample in a study of blood T cell repertoires in COVID-19. Data came from immunoSEQ multiplex PCR; TCRdb stores just in-frame clones and leaves some out. Altogether about 220,000 clones are present, 75% to 85% being singletons, with the ten largest covering 2.4%. Sequenced material: peripheral blood. The receptors originated from a woman in her 70s with COVID-19, enrolled during active disease. CDR3s leave out the opening cysteine and the closing phenylalanine or tryptophan. Only part of the rows carry a size: once, few, many, or a class if the clone is expanded.

v_gene	j_gene	abundance	CDR3aa
TRBV9	TRBJ2-2	-	ASSVERGGLEGAVLGKGELF
TRBV21-1	TRBJ2-7	once	ASSKATPSYEQY
TRBV18	TRBJ1-3	-	ASSPLPTIWGAESGNTIY
TRBV19	TRBJ2-7	-	ASSTSSEQY
TRBV4-2	TRBJ1-2	-	ASSSPDRETGYT
TRBV11-3	TRBJ1-4	-	ASSSTSDLTGGGEKLF
TRBV19	TRBJ1-2	once	ASSEAGGVVRGYT
TRBV5-6	TRBJ1-6	-	ASGVNGSPLH
TRBV5-1	TRBJ1-2	-	ASSVQGGNNYGYT
TRBV18	TRBJ1-2	few	ASSPRQDYGYT
TRBV7-9	TRBJ2-7	once	ASSLQAGPEQY
TRBV9	TRBJ2-2	-	ASSTATSGRYTGELF
TRBV30	TRBJ2-5	once	AWDSQETQY
TRBV11-3	TRBJ2-5	-	ASSFTRGETQY
TRBV5-4	TRBJ2-3	-	ASKAGGGLDTQY
TRBV5-5	TRBJ2-5	-	ASSWAAEETQY
TRBV29-1	TRBJ1-1	-	SVAEPGTEAF
TRBV12-3/TRBV12-4	TRBJ1-2	-	ASSLAGHGYT
TRBV5-4	TRBJ2-1	-	ASSPPSGRSSYNEQF
TRBV4-2	TRBJ2-1	once	ASSPRSGGLKDEQF
TRBV3-1/TRBV3-2	TRBJ1-2	-	ASSAKDREGGYT
TRBV7-9	TRBJ1-2	-	ASSQTGYGYT
TRBV3-1/TRBV3-2	TRBJ1-2	few	ASSPDGGGYGYT
TRBV19	TRBJ1-1	-	ASSIPSGGNTEAF
TRBV10-3	TRBJ2-1	-	AIGPRESGYYNEQF
TRBV4-3	TRBJ1-2	-	ASSPSGNLANYGYT
TRBV5-5	TRBJ1-2	-	ASSLDAGGSYGYT
TRBV24-1	TRBJ1-2	-	ATSDGYGYT
TRBV5-8	TRBJ1-4	-	ASSLVGGEKLF
TRBV7-3	TRBJ1-1	-	ASSAGGPEAF
TRBV29-1	TRBJ2-2	-	SVSGGPSRELF
TRBV5-1	TRBJ1-2	-	ASSRRQGGGYT
TRBV7-8	TRBJ1-3	once	ASSLYGRGLGNTIY
TRBV6-5	TRBJ1-4	-	ASRSRLGGNEKLF
TRBV19	TRBJ1-4	-	ASSYGTGGANEKLF
TRBV15	TRBJ1-6	-	ATSRGGQGLRPLH
TRBV7-2	TRBJ1-1	-	ASSLVVPPDYFRTEAF
TRBV19	TRBJ2-1	once	ASRTSGGGSSYNEQF
TRBV19	TRBJ1-1	-	GSSRTGNTEAF
TRBV6-4	TRBJ2-1	-	ASARTSGLSYNEQF
TRBV7-2	TRBJ1-1	few	ASSLGRSNTEAF
TRBV27	TRBJ2-5	-	ASSLRSGRVRETQY
TRBV19	TRBJ1-1	-	ASSKGQKDSKYTEAF
TRBV7-5	TRBJ2-1	-	ARSRGPGTYNEQF
TRBV2	TRBJ1-1	-	ASSYRGQISPEAF
TRBV7-6	TRBJ1-2	-	ASSAISIRGHDYGYT
TRBV12-5	TRBJ2-5	-	ASGLAGQETQY
TRBV9	TRBJ2-1	-	ASSVALAGAYNEQF